The 15 T cell receptor beta chains reported below all come from one sample, sequenced in a study of blood T cell repertoires in COVID-19. Generated by immunoSEQ multiplex PCR, the TCRdb table keeps only in-frame clones and is missing some. Found here are roughly 150,000 clones, around 82% of them singletons; the top ten hold 15% to 20%. The specimen was PBMCs or T cells enriched from blood (not recorded which). These receptors all come from a man aged 55 to 70 who had recovered from COVID-19.

This clone was picked up one time. This chain joins TRBV3-1 (or the pseudogene TRBV3-2) and TRBJ1-2, with a possible D match to TRBD1 (6 bases). Germline V gene lookup returns CDR1 LGHDT and CDR2 YNNKEL (reference sequence). The germline V and J ends were trimmed by 0 bases and 4 bases, with 12 bases remaining between them. The CDR3 is 15 residues long. CDR3: CASSQDWAGAYGYTF. The CDR3 nucleotides read TGTGCCAGCAGCCAAGATTGGGCAGGGGCCTATGGCTACACCTTC.

The chain recombines TRBV7-2 with TRBJ2-7; D call uncertain. V was pared by 4 bases and J by 0 bases, with 4 bases between. This CDR3 contains 12 residues. CDR1 and CDR2 (germline): SGHTA, FQGNSA. Written as DNA, the CDR3 is TGTGCCAGCAGCTACAGCTCCTACGAGCAGTACTTC. Its translation: CASSYSSYEQYF.

This sequence joins TRBV6-5 and TRBJ1-5, with a weak D call TRBD1 (5 bases). This CDR3 contains 14 residues. The germline gives CDR1 MNHEY, CDR2 SVGAGI. The ends were cut back, 4 bases at V and 6 bases at J, with 13 bases in the middle. CDR3 coding DNA: TGTGCCAGCAGTTCACTCCAGGGCGGTCAGCCCCAGCATTTT. It codes for CASSSLQGGQPQHF.

This chain uses TRBV29-1 with TRBJ2-1, with TRBD2 matching 11 bases. The ends lost 0 bases at V and 14 bases at J; junction bases unmatched: 3. This CDR3 contains 12 residues. Germline assignment: CDR1 SQVTM and CDR2 ANQGSEA. CDR3 loop: CSVEETSGSKFF. CDR3 sequence (DNA): TGCAGCGTTGAAGAAACTAGCGGGAGTAAGTTCTTC.

Worth noting for this clone: This sample also contains other DNA sequences that code for the same CDR3. The CDR3 DNA sequence: TGTGCCAGCAGTCGGGGCTACGAGCAGTACTTC. This translates into CASSRGYEQYF. The gene calls are TRBV6-5 and TRBJ2-7; D may be TRBD2 (5 bases). Germline V gene lookup returns CDR1 MNHEY and CDR2 SVGAGI. This CDR3 is 11 amino acids long. Trimming stripped 5 bases from V and 3 bases from J, with 5 bases between.

The chain carries TRBV4-2 and TRBJ2-1; 9 positions agree with TRBD2. CDR1 and CDR2 from the germline V gene are LGHNA and YNFKEQ. The CDR3 has 13 amino acids. Trimming removed 3 bases from V and 7 bases from J; junction bases left unmatched: 1. The CDR3, as DNA: TGTGCCAGCAGCCACGGACTAGCGAATGAGCAGTTCTTC. This gives the protein CASSHGLANEQFF.

V and J are TRBV18 and TRBJ1-1, with D unclear. CDR3 length: 16 residues. Per germline, CDR1 KGHSH and CDR2 LQKENI. V dropped 2 bases and J dropped 0 bases, with 13 bases sitting between them. CDR3 DNA sequence: TGTGCCAGCTCACCAGCCGTGGGCTCGGTGAACACTGAAGCTTTCTTT. Encoded protein: CASSPAVGSVNTEAFF.

In regard to this clone: Different DNA sequences within this sample yield the same CDR3. The chain recombines TRBV28 with TRBJ1-1; 9 positions agree with TRBD1. Germline V gene data show CDR1 as MDHEN and CDR2 as SYDVKM. The CDR3 sequence is 12 residues long. Trimming at V came to 6 bases and at J to 4 bases, leaving 0 bases not matched to a gene. The CDR3 bases are TGTGCCAGCAGGACAGGGGGCACTGAAGCTTTCTTT. Translating it yields CASRTGGTEAFF.

The rearrangement joins TRBV5-5 to TRBJ1-4, with 7 positions matching TRBD1. The germline gives CDR1 SGHKS, CDR2 YYEKEE (reference sequence). J gave up 6 bases and V 0 bases, and 5 bases lay outside the gene matches. The CDR3 is 15 residues long. CDR3 protein: CASSLVAGGYEKLFF. CDR3 sequence (DNA): TGTGCCAGCAGCTTGGTGGCAGGGGGGTATGAAAAACTGTTTTTT.

The chain is built from TRBV14 and TRBJ2-1, with 14 bases that match TRBD2. Germline assignment: CDR1 SGHDN and CDR2 FVKESK. The CDR3 is 21 residues long. Trimming removed 4 bases from V and 0 bases from J; junction bases left unmatched: 14. The CDR3, as DNA: TGTGCCAGCAGCCTCGGGACTAGCGGGGGCGGGAGATATAGCTCCTACAATGAGCAGTTCTTC. Translating gives CASSLGTSGGGRYSSYNEQFF.

This chain's CDR3 is CASSQVTAVEQYF. In DNA form, the CDR3 reads TGTGCCAGCAGCCAAGTGACAGCCGTAGAGCAGTACTTC. The chain carries TRBV3-1 (or the pseudogene TRBV3-2) and TRBJ2-7; TRBD1 is a possible D gene (5 bases). V dropped 1 base and J dropped 7 bases, with 11 bases sitting between them. This CDR3 comprises 13 residues. The germline V gene has CDR1 LGHDT and CDR2 YNNKEL (reference sequence).

This chain links TRBV28 with TRBJ2-1; 11 positions agree with TRBD2. Germline values: CDR1 MDHEN, CDR2 SYDVKM. With 4 bases clipped from V and 16 bases from J, the junction kept 12 bases outside the gene matches. The CDR3 totals 14 residues. CDR3 coding DNA: TGTGCCAGCAGTTCGACTAGCGGGACCCCCGGGGACTTCTTC. Encoded protein: CASSSTSGTPGDFF.

The chain uses TRBV20-1 and TRBJ2-4; TRBD1 is a possible D gene (6 bases). CDR3 size: 14 residues. Germline V lookup: CDR1 DFQATT, CDR2 SNEGSKA (reference sequence). Trimming cost V 3 bases and J 5 bases, with 14 bases left between them. Written as DNA, the CDR3 is TGCAGTGCTAGTGGGGTCTGGGGGCAAAACATTCAGTACTTC. It specifies CSASGVWGQNIQYF.

The gene calls are TRBV7-9 and TRBJ1-4; D unclear. The V gene lost 5 bases and the J gene lost 8 bases, with 6 bases spanning the gap. Germline V gene sequence: CDR1 SEHNR, CDR2 FQNEAQ (reference sequence). The CDR3 sequence is 11 residues long. This chain's CDR3 is CASSPFEKLFF. The DNA of the CDR3 is TGTGCCAGCAGCCCCTTCGAAAAACTGTTTTTT.

The chain uses TRBV28 and TRBJ1-4, with D hard to call. The CDR3 is made up of 14 amino acids. Germline V CDR1 and CDR2: MDHEN, SYDVKM. The germline V and J ends were trimmed by 6 bases and 3 bases, with 11 bases remaining between them. The CDR3 region has the DNA TGTGCCAGCAGGCGATCACGGGCTAATGAAAAACTGTTTTTT. It yields the protein CASRRSRANEKLFF. The variable domain in full, completed from reference TRBV28 and TRBJ1-4, reads DVKVTQSSRYLVKRTGEKVFLECVQDMDHENMFWYRQDPGLGLRLIYFSYDVKMKEKGDIPEGYSVSREKKERFSLILESASTNQTSMYLCASRRSRANEKLFFGSGTQLSVL.